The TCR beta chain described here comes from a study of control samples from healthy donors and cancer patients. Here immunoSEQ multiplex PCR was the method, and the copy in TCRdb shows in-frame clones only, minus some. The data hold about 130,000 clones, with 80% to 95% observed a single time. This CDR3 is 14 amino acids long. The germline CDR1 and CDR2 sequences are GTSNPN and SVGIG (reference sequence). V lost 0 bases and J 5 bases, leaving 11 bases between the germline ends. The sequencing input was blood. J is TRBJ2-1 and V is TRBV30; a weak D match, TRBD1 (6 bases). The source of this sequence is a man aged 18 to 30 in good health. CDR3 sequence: CAWSVTGLNNEQFF. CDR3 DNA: TGTGCCTGGAGTGTAACAGGGCTAAACAATGAGCAGTTCTTC.